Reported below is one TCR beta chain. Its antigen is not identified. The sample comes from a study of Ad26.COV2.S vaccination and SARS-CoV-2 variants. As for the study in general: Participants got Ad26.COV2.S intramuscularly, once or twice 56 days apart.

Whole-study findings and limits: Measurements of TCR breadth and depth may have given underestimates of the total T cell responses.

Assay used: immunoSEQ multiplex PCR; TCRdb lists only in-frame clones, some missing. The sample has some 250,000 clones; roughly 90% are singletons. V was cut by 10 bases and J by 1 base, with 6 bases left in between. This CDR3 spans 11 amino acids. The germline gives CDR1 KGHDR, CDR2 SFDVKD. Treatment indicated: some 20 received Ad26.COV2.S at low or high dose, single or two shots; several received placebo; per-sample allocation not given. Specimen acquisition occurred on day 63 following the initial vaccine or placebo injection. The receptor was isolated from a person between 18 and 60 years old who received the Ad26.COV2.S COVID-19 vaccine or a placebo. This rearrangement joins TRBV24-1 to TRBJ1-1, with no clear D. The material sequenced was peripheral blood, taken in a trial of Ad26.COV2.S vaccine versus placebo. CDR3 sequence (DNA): TGTGCCACAGCAAAGAACACTGAAGCTTTCTTT. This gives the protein CATAKNTEAFF.